These 23 T cell receptor beta chains were all obtained from the same sample, sequenced in a study of cytomegalovirus exposure and HLA in healthy donors. Profiling relied on immunoSEQ multiplex PCR, and the TCRdb table lists in-frame clones only, not all of them. The data contain some 330,000 clones, around 86% of them seen just once; the ten biggest clones take up around 0.8%. Specimen: PBMCs. The receptors were gathered from a woman between 18 and 29 years old in good health and CMV-seronegative.

The chain uses TRBV4-2 and TRBJ2-5; D call uncertain. Between the trimmed V and J ends, which lost 4 bases and 3 bases, there was a span of 18 bases. The germline CDR1 and CDR2 sequences are LGHNA and YNFKEQ. There are 16 residues in the CDR3. The CDR3 DNA follows: TGTGCCAGCAGCCCCGAATGGGCCTGGGTCAAAGAGACCCAGTACTTC. It encodes CASSPEWAWVKETQYF.

In its sample, this clone was seen a few times. The gene calls are TRBV19 and TRBJ2-7, with TRBD2 as a possible D gene (6 bases). V was pared by 3 bases and J by 3 bases, with 9 bases between. In germline, CDR1 is LNHDA, CDR2 SQIVND (reference sequence). The CDR3 contains 13 residues. CDR3 in amino acids: CASSMEGGYEQYF. In DNA, the CDR3 is TGTGCCAGTAGTATGGAGGGAGGCTACGAGCAGTACTTC. The full variable domain, with the rest looked up from reference TRBV19 and TRBJ2-7, is DGGITQSPKYLFRKEGQNVTLSCEQNLNHDAMYWYRQDPGQGLRLIYYSQIVNDFQKGDIAEGYSVSREKKESFPLTVTSAQKNPTAFYLCASSMEGGYEQYFGPGTRLTVT.

The chain employs TRBV6-6 and TRBJ2-7, with a possible D match to TRBD2 (5 bases). Between the trimmed V and J ends, which lost 3 bases and 1 base, there was a span of 10 bases. Germline V gene sequence: CDR1 MNHNY, CDR2 SVGAGI (reference sequence). This CDR3 comprises 14 residues. The CDR3 is CASSYLERSYEQYF. The CDR3 DNA reads as TGTGCCAGCAGTTATTTGGAGCGGTCCTACGAGCAGTACTTC.

The rearrangement uses TRBV6-5 and TRBJ2-5, with 7 bases that match TRBD1. This CDR3 is built from 14 residues. Germline V gene data show CDR1 as MNHEY and CDR2 as SVGAGI. V trimming: 0 bases; J trimming: 5 bases; junction bases outside the gene matches: 3. CDR3 sequence (DNA): TGTGCCAGCAGTTACTCCGGCAGGGGGGAGACCCAGTACTTC. It specifies CASSYSGRGETQYF.

V usage is TRBV27 and J usage is TRBJ2-4; no firm D call. There are 11 residues in the CDR3. From germline, CDR1 is MNHEY and CDR2 SMNVEV (reference sequence). Trimming pared 4 bases from V and 6 bases from J, leaving 4 bases between. This CDR3 is CASSYSNIQYF. The CDR3 nucleotides are TGTGCCAGCAGTTACTCAAACATTCAGTACTTC.

The chain links TRBV9 to TRBJ1-2, with D hard to call. From germline, CDR1 is SGDLS and CDR2 YYNGEE. V lost 4 bases to trimming and J lost 2 bases, with 12 bases between them. This CDR3 has 14 residues. The DNA of the CDR3 is TGTGCCAGCAGCCCAGGTGGGCAGAACTATGGCTACACCTTC. Protein: CASSPGGQNYGYTF.

This clone was seen only a few times. The chain uses TRBV5-1 and TRBJ1-5, with D hard to call. Germline loops: CDR1 SGHRS, CDR2 YFSETQ. The CDR3 has 13 residues. The V and J ends lost 3 bases and 3 bases respectively, with 7 bases between them. The CDR3 nucleotides are TGCGCCAGCAGCTACGGGATCAATCAGCCCCAGCATTTT. Translating gives CASSYGINQPQHF.

V usage is TRBV7-6 and J usage is TRBJ2-7; 11 bases are a match to TRBD2. Germline CDR1 is SGHVS and CDR2 is FNYEAQ. Trimming removed 1 base from V and 1 base from J; junction bases left unmatched: 3. The CDR3 totals 16 residues. In nucleotides, the CDR3 is TGTGCCAGCAGCTTAGGAACTAGCGGGGGATCCTACGAGCAGTACTTC. Translating gives CASSLGTSGGSYEQYF.

V usage is TRBV2 and J usage is TRBJ2-1; 11 nucleotides align to TRBD2. Germline CDR1 SNHLY, CDR2 FYNNEI. Trimming took 10 bases from V and 4 from J; bases not matched to a gene: 3. The CDR3 contains 13 residues. The CDR3 reads CAIWTSGYNEQFF. The CDR3 DNA is TGTGCCATATGGACTAGCGGGTACAATGAGCAGTTCTTC.

The chain uses TRBV19 and TRBJ1-5; D is uncertain. CDR3 length equals 13 residues. CDR1 and CDR2 from the germline V gene are LNHDA and SQIVND (reference sequence). V was cut by 6 bases and J by 2 bases, with 8 bases left in between. The CDR3 sequence: CASRAVGNQPQHF. CDR3 DNA: TGTGCCAGTAGGGCCGTTGGCAATCAGCCCCAGCATTTT.

The chain has TRBV27 and TRBJ2-4, with 7 bases that match TRBD2. Unmatched junction bases numbered 10, after V lost 4 bases and J lost 4 bases. Per the germline V gene, CDR1 is MNHEY and CDR2 is SMNVEV (reference sequence). The CDR3 sequence is 16 residues long. CDR3 sequence reads: CASSSRGRGEKNIQYF. The CDR3 DNA follows: TGTGCCAGCAGTTCCCGCGGGAGAGGGGAAAAAAACATTCAGTACTTC.

The chain links TRBV6-1 to TRBJ1-2, with D perhaps TRBD1 (5 bases). The CDR3 runs 17 residues. V lost 4 bases and J lost 4, with 22 bases in between. The V gene's germline CDR1 is MNHNS and CDR2 SASEGT. The CDR3, as DNA: TGTGCCAGCAGTGCCTCGGGGGGGTTCGCCCTCTTCTATGGCTACACCTTC. Translation: CASSASGGFALFYGYTF.

This clone appeared once. In DNA, the CDR3 is TGTGCCAGCTCACCACCGAACGCTGGGGGCGGAAACACCATATATTTT. It encodes CASSPPNAGGGNTIYF. The chain recombines TRBV18 with TRBJ1-3; D possibly corresponds to TRBD1 (6 bases). CDR3 length: 16 amino acids. The germline gives CDR1 KGHSH, CDR2 LQKENI. With 0 bases removed from V and 4 bases from J, the gap between germline ends came to 13 bases.

This chain connects TRBV5-1 to TRBJ2-7, with 11 nucleotides matching TRBD1. This CDR3 is built from 16 residues. The V gene's germline CDR1 is SGHRS and CDR2 YFSETQ. The V segment lost 0 bases and the J segment 0 bases; nucleotides outside the gene matches: 2. CDR3 sequence reads: CASSLAGQGASYEQYF. Here the CDR3 DNA reads TGCGCCAGCAGCTTGGCCGGACAGGGGGCCTCCTACGAGCAGTACTTC.

Comments on this clone: Other DNA sequences in the sample encode the same CDR3. The chain couples TRBV7-7 to TRBJ2-1, with no clear D. Trimming left V 5 bases short and J 5 bases short, with 10 bases between. The CDR3 extends over 13 amino acids. Looked up from germline, CDR1 is SSHAT and CDR2 is FNYEAQ (reference sequence). Here the CDR3 reads CASSPQPDNEQFF. For the CDR3, the DNA is TGTGCCAGCAGCCCCCAACCGGACAATGAGCAGTTCTTC.

The CDR3 sequence: CASGFRGLAGALNEQFF. In nucleotides, the CDR3 is TGTGCTAGTGGTTTTAGGGGACTAGCGGGAGCTCTTAATGAGCAGTTCTTC. The rearrangement links TRBV12-5 to TRBJ2-1, with 14 nucleotides matching TRBD2. J lost 7 bases, V lost 3 bases, and 8 bases had no gene match. The CDR3 loop spans 17 amino acids. Germline V gene sequence: CDR1 LGHNT, CDR2 FRNRAP.

J is TRBJ2-1 and V is TRBV7-7, with 12 bases aligning to TRBD2. The CDR3 runs to 13 residues. Germline lookup yields CDR1 SSHAT and CDR2 FNYEAQ (reference sequence). The CDR3 is CASGLAGGNEQFF. The CDR3 DNA reads TGTGCTAGCGGGCTAGCGGGAGGGAATGAGCAGTTCTTC.

The chain uses TRBV9 and TRBJ2-7; TRBD2 aligns across 10 bases. J gave up 1 base and V 2 bases, and 3 bases lay outside the gene matches. Per the germline V gene, CDR1 is SGDLS and CDR2 is YYNGEE. This CDR3 comprises 15 residues. The CDR3: CASSVGLAASYEQYF. The CDR3, as DNA: TGTGCCAGCAGCGTCGGACTAGCGGCATCCTACGAGCAGTACTTC.

The gene calls are TRBV5-4 and TRBJ2-1; possibly TRBD1 for D (5 bases). Germline V gene data show CDR1 as SGHNT and CDR2 as YYREEE (reference sequence). The length of the CDR3 is 13 residues. Trimming cost V 4 bases and J 3 bases, with 8 bases left between them. This CDR3 is CASSLDNYNEQFF. The CDR3 coding sequence is TGTGCCAGCAGCCTGGACAACTACAATGAGCAGTTCTTC.

The chain employs TRBV5-4 and TRBJ1-2; perhaps TRBD1 as D (5 bases). This CDR3 has 14 residues. Per the germline V gene, CDR1 is SGHNT and CDR2 is YYREEE (reference sequence). The germline V and J ends were trimmed by 0 bases and 4 bases, with 10 bases remaining between them. DNA for the CDR3: TGTGCCAGCAGCTTGGTCCCCGACAGCTATGGCTACACCTTC. This gives the protein CASSLVPDSYGYTF.

The chain carries TRBV7-3 and TRBJ2-5, with a tentative D call TRBD2 (5 bases). The CDR3 is 15 amino acids. V gave up 5 bases and J gave up 1 base, with 14 bases separating them. Germline-derived CDR1 and CDR2 are SGHTA and FQGTGA. The CDR3 protein is CASSVSAAGQETQYF. CDR3 nucleotides: TGTGCCAGCAGCGTAAGTGCGGCGGGCCAAGAGACCCAGTACTTC.

The chain carries TRBV13 and TRBJ2-6; D is unresolved. The CDR3 runs to 14 residues. The germline V and J ends were trimmed by 4 bases and 1 base, with 5 bases remaining between them. Looked up from germline, CDR1 is PRHDT and CDR2 is FYEKMQ (reference sequence). In DNA, the CDR3 is TGTGCCAGCAGCTCCCAGTCTGGGGCCAACGTCCTGACTTTC. The encoded protein is CASSSQSGANVLTF.

J is TRBJ2-5 and V is TRBV10-3, with D unclear. CDR3 length: 11 amino acids. V shed 3 bases and J shed 5 bases, with 4 bases lying between them. Germline V gene sequence: CDR1 ENHRY, CDR2 SYGVKD. The CDR3 nucleotides are TGTGCCATCAGTGAATCTGAGACCCAGTACTTC. It codes for CAISESETQYF.